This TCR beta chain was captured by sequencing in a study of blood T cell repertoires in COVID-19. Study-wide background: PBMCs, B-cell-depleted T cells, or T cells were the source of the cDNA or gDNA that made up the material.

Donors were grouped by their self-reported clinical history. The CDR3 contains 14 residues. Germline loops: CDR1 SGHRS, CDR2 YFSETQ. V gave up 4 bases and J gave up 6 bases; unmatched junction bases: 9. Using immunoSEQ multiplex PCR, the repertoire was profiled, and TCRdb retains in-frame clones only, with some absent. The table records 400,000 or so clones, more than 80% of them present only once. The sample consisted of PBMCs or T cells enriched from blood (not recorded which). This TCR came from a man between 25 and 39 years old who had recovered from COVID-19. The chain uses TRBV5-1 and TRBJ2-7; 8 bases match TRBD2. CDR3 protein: CASSPPGGSLEQYF. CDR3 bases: TGCGCCAGCAGCCCCCCGGGGGGGTCTCTCGAGCAGTACTTC.